This T cell receptor (beta chain) originates from a study of immune heterogeneity within non-small cell lung tumors. The starting template was genomic DNA from bulk tumor, approximately 600 ng per sample. Primary tumors were biopsied several times each, far apart, intraoperatively. Undergoing curative surgery were patients whose non-small cell lung cancer was untreated and newly diagnosed. All donors had received a new diagnosis of non-small cell lung cancer and were undergoing surgery with curative intent. Multiplex PCR with 32 V and 13 J primers amplified TCR beta CDR3. TCRdb re-analysed the multiplex PCR reads in MiXCR, keeping a single row per CDR3 protein. The data contain just over 15,000 distinct CDR3 sequences, 25% to 35% of them singletons. Study results and caveats: Across individual patients, the high-frequency T-cell receptor beta clonotypes were largely distinct.

The CDR3 contains 11 residues. CDR1 SGHNT and CDR2 YENEEA come from the germline V gene. Trimming pared 1 base from V and 5 bases from J, leaving 3 bases between. This clonotype qualifies as medium-sized (0.01 to 0.1%). Its target is unknown. The gene calls are TRBV11-3 and TRBJ2-7; D unclear. The TCR originated in a man between 40 and 49 years old with non-small cell lung cancer. Sequencing was performed on lung tumor tissue. CDR3 coding DNA: TGTGCCAGCAGCTTAGGCCACGAGCAGTACTTC. Its protein is CASSLGHEQYF.